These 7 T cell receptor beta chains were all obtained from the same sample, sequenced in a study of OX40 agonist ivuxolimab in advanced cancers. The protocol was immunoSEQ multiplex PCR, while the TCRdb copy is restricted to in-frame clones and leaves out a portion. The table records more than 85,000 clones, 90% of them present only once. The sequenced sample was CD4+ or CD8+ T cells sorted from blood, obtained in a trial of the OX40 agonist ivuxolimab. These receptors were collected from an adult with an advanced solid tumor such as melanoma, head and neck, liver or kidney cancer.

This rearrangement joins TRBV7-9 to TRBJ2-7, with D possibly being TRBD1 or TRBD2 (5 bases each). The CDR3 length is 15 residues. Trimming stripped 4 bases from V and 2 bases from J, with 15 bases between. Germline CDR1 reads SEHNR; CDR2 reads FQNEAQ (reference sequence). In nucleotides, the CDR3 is TGTGCCAGCAGCTCCGAGACAGCGGCACCCTACGAGCAGTACTTC. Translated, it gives CASSSETAAPYEQYF.

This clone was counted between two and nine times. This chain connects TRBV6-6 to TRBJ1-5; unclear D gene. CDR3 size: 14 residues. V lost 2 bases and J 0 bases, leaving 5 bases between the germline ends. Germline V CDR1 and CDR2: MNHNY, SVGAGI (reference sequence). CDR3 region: CASSYGNSNQPQHF. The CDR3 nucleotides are TGTGCCAGCAGTTACGGGAATAGCAATCAGCCCCAGCATTTT.

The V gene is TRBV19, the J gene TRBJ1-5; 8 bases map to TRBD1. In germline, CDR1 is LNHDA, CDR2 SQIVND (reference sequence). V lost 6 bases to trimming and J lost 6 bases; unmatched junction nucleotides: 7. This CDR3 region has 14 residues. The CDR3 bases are TGTGCCAGTAGCAAGACAGGGGCGGGTCAGCCCCAGCATTTT. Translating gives CASSKTGAGQPQHF.

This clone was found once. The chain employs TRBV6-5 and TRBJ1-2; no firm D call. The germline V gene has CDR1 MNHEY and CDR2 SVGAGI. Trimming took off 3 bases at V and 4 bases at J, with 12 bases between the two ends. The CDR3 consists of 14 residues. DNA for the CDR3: TGTGCCAGCAGTTATAGGGCGTCTCGCTATGGCTACACCTTC. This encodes CASSYRASRYGYTF.

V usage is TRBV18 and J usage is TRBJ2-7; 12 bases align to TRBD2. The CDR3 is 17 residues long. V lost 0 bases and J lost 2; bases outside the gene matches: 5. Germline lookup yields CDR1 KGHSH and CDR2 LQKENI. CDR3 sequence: CASSPPLAGGLTYEQYF. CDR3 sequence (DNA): TGTGCCAGCTCACCACCACTAGCGGGAGGCCTGACCTACGAGCAGTACTTC.

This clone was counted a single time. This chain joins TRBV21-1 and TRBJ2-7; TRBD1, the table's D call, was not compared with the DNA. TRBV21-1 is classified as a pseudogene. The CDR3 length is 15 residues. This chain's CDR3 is CASSKEEGDPYEQYF. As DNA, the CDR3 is TGTGCCAGCAGCAAAGAAGAGGGGGACCCCTACGAGCAGTACTTC.

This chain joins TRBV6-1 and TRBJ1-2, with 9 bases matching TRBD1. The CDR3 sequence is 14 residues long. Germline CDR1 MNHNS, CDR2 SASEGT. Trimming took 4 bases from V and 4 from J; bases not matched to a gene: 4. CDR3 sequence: CASSVDRGGYGYTF. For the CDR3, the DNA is TGTGCCAGCAGTGTTGACAGGGGGGGCTATGGCTACACCTTC.